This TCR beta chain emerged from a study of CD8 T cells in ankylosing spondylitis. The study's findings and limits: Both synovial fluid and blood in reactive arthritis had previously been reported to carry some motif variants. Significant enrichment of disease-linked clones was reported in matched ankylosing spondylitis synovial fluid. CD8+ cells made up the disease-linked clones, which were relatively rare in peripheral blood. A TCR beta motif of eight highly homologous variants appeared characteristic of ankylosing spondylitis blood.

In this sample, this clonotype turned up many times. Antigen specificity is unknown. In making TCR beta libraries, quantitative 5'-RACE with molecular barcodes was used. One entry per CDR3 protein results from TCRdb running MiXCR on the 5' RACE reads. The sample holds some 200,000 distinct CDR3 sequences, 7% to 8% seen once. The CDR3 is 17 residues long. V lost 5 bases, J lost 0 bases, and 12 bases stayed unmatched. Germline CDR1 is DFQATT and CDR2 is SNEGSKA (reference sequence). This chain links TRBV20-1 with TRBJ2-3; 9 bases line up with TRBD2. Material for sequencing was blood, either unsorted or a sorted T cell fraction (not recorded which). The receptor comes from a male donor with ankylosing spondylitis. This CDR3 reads CSAQTHRLAASTDTQYF. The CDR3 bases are TGCAGTGCTCAAACCCACAGACTAGCGGCTAGCACAGATACGCAGTATTTT.